These 11 T cell receptor beta chains share one sample of origin, sequenced in a study of blood T cell repertoires in COVID-19. Clones were read by immunoSEQ multiplex PCR, and TCRdb kept only the in-frame ones, dropping some. Of 250,000 or so clones in the sample, 90% were seen once. The sequenced material came from peripheral blood. Receptors originate from a woman aged 60-70 years with COVID-19, enrolled during active disease.

This chain joins TRBV19 and TRBJ1-1; D perhaps matches TRBD1 (6 bases). Looked up from germline, CDR1 is LNHDA and CDR2 is SQIVND (reference sequence). The CDR3 contains 14 residues. Trimming pared 4 bases from V and 9 bases from J, leaving 18 bases between. CDR3 DNA: TGTGCCAGTAGTAGCCGGGACACAAGGGATCAAGCTTTCTTT. It is translated as CASSSRDTRDQAFF.

The chain couples TRBV30 to TRBJ1-3; D gene uncertain. The CDR3 runs to 15 residues. Trimming stripped 0 bases from V and 0 bases from J, with 9 bases between. Germline V gene lookup returns CDR1 GTSNPN and CDR2 SVGIG (reference sequence). CDR3 DNA: TGTGCCTGGAGTGTTCCGCAGCGCTCTGGAAACACCATATATTTT. Amino acids: CAWSVPQRSGNTIYF.

This clone occurred once. Compared with germline, one end of the junction differs, possibly owing to a read error. V and J are TRBV30 and TRBJ2-1, with a possible D match to TRBD2 (6 bases). Per the germline V gene, CDR1 is GTSNPN and CDR2 is SVGIG (reference sequence). CDR3 length: 9 residues. The CDR3 DNA follows: TGTGCCTCGGGAGAGAGAGCCGTCTTC. The encoded protein is CASGERAVF. Using reference TRBV30 and TRBJ2-1 for the parts outside the CDR3, the full variable domain is SQTIHQWPATLVQPVGSPLSLECTVEGTSNPNLYWYRQAAGRGLQLLFYSVGIGQISSEVPQNLSASRPQDRQFILSSKKLLLSDSGFYLCASGERAVFGPGTRLTVL.

This clone occurred once. This chain uses TRBV19 with TRBJ1-2; possible D gene TRBD1, 6 bases. The V end was cut by 10 bases, the J end by 7 bases, with 10 bases between. CDR1 and CDR2 (germline): LNHDA, SQIVND (reference sequence). CDR3 length equals 10 residues. CDR3: CATHRVGYTF. The CDR3, as DNA: TGTGCCACTCACAGGGTTGGCTACACCTTC. The whole variable domain, filled in from reference TRBV19 and TRBJ1-2, reads DGGITQSPKYLFRKEGQNVTLSCEQNLNHDAMYWYRQDPGQGLRLIYYSQIVNDFQKGDIAEGYSVSREKKESFPLTVTSAQKNPTAFYLCATHRVGYTFGSGTRLTVV.

The V gene is TRBV4-2, the J gene TRBJ2-1; 9 nucleotides match TRBD2. Germline V CDR1 and CDR2: LGHNA, YNFKEQ. The CDR3 extends over 18 amino acids. Losses at the gene ends were 4 bases for V and 3 bases for J; bases not matched to a gene: 13. The CDR3 reads CASSLQSSGDTFYNEQFF. The CDR3 DNA sequence: TGTGCCAGCAGCCTTCAATCTAGCGGGGATACGTTCTACAATGAGCAGTTCTTC.

The chain links TRBV5-6 to TRBJ1-1; D remains unclear. Deletions cut 0 bases from V and 1 base from J, with 7 bases between. Germline-derived CDR1 and CDR2 are SGHDT and YYEEEE. CDR3 length: 14 residues. The DNA for the CDR3 is TGTGCCAGCAGCTTGGACGACAAGAACACTGAAGCTTTCTTT. Amino acid sequence: CASSLDDKNTEAFF.

The chain joins TRBV13 to TRBJ1-6; D may be TRBD1 (5 bases). The CDR3 has 17 residues. The V end lost 5 bases, the J end lost 0 bases, and 14 bases lay between the germline ends. From germline, CDR1 is PRHDT and CDR2 FYEKMQ (reference sequence). CDR3 DNA sequence: TGTGCCAGCAGCCCTGGCCCGGGGGGCTCCTATAATTCACCCCTCCACTTT. This translates into CASSPGPGGSYNSPLHF.

The chain uses TRBV19 and TRBJ1-1; unclear D gene. This CDR3 is built from 13 residues. Looked up from germline, CDR1 is LNHDA and CDR2 is SQIVND (reference sequence). V was cut by 9 bases and J by 1 base, with 12 bases left in between. The CDR3 DNA reads TGTGCCAGCGATGGGCAGGAGAACACTGAAGCTTTCTTT. Protein: CASDGQENTEAFF.

The genes are TRBV4-3 and TRBJ1-4; TRBD1 might be the D (5 bases). V lost 1 base and J lost 8, with 14 bases in between. The CDR3 sequence is 15 residues long. The V gene's germline CDR1 is LGHNA and CDR2 YSLEER. For the CDR3, the DNA is TGCGCCAGCAGCCAAGGGGAGGGGTCTTGGGAAAAACTGTTTTTT. It specifies CASSQGEGSWEKLFF.

J is TRBJ1-2 and V is TRBV3-1 (or the pseudogene TRBV3-2); a possible D gene is TRBD1 (5 bases). V was shortened by 7 bases and J by 2 bases, with 14 bases between the two germline ends. The germline V gene has CDR1 LGHDT and CDR2 YNNKEL (reference sequence). This CDR3 is 14 amino acids long. This CDR3 reads CASTSRQRNYGYTF. In DNA form, the CDR3 reads TGTGCCAGCACGTCCCGACAGAGAAACTATGGCTACACCTTC.

This sequence joins TRBV7-2 and TRBJ1-2; 10 nucleotides agree with TRBD1. V was pared by 5 bases and J by 7 bases, with 4 bases of the junction left unmatched. The germline CDR1 and CDR2 sequences are SGHTA and FQGNSA. This CDR3 contains 13 residues. The CDR3 region is CASSPRDRGGYTF. CDR3 nucleotide sequence: TGTGCCAGCAGCCCCCGGGACAGGGGTGGCTACACCTTC.